The rows below give T cell receptor beta chains drawn from one sample of a study of blood T cell repertoires in COVID-19. Generated by immunoSEQ multiplex PCR, the TCRdb table keeps only in-frame clones and is missing some. The sample consists of a few hundred thousand clones, about 81% of them appearing once. Sequenced input: PBMCs or T cells enriched from blood (not recorded which). These receptors were collected from a man aged 40-49 years who had recovered from COVID-19. CDR3s include the opening cysteine and the closing phenylalanine or tryptophan. A D gene is named only where the DNA matches it firmly. A row's size may be missing; if present it is once, few, many or a size class.

V: TRBV3-1/TRBV3-2; J: TRBJ1-3; D: -; size: once; DNA: TGTGCCAGCAGCCCCCAAAGAAACACCATATATTTT; CDR3: CASSPQRNTIYF
V: TRBV5-8; J: TRBJ2-7; D: TRBD1; size: -; DNA: TGTGCCAGCAGCTTGGAACCGGGACAGGGGGCCTACGAGCAGTACTTC; CDR3: CASSLEPGQGAYEQYF
V: TRBV2; J: TRBJ1-4; D: -; size: -; DNA: TGTGCCAGCAGTGAAGGGTCAGCTAATGAAAAACTGTTTTTT; CDR3: CASSEGSANEKLFF
V: TRBV5-1; J: TRBJ2-7; D: -; size: -; DNA: TGCGCCAGCAGCTTGTCCAGGGCGAATGTGCAGTACTTC; CDR3: CASSLSRANVQYF
V: TRBV7-9; J: TRBJ1-5; D: TRBD1; size: -; DNA: TGTGCCAGCAGCTTAGCGGGACAGGCGGCCCCTAATCAGCCCCAGCATTTT; CDR3: CASSLAGQAAPNQPQHF
V: TRBV5-1; J: TRBJ2-6; D: TRBD1; size: -; DNA: TGCGCCAGCAGCTTGGGGGGACAGTCAAGCTCTGGGGCCAACGTCCTGACTTTC; CDR3: CASSLGGQSSSGANVLTF
V: TRBV7-2; J: TRBJ2-2; D: -; size: -; DNA: TGTGCCAGCAGCTTGCACGCAGGGGTTGGAGAGCTGTTTTTT; CDR3: CASSLHAGVGELFF
V: TRBV6-5; J: TRBJ1-2; D: TRBD1; size: -; DNA: TGTGCCACCAGGACAGGGGACGGCTATGGCTACACCTTC; CDR3: CATRTGDGYGYTF
V: TRBV10-1; J: TRBJ1-1; D: TRBD1; size: -; DNA: TGCGCCAGCAACGCAGGGGGCAGGACTGAAGCTTTCTTT; CDR3: CASNAGGRTEAFF
V: TRBV15; J: TRBJ2-1; D: TRBD2; size: -; DNA: TGTGCCACCAGCAGAGAGGCTAGCGGGCACTACAATGAGCAGTTCTTC; CDR3: CATSREASGHYNEQFF
V: TRBV6-5; J: TRBJ1-2; D: -; size: -; DNA: TGTGCCAGCAGTTACTCGACATACCTTGTGGGTGGCTACACCTTC; CDR3: CASSYSTYLVGGYTF
V: TRBV2; J: TRBJ2-1; D: -; size: -; DNA: TGTGCCAGCAGCGCTCAGGGGTCCTCCTACAATGAGCAGTTCTTC; CDR3: CASSAQGSSYNEQFF
V: TRBV6-5; J: TRBJ1-6; D: TRBD1; size: -; DNA: TGTGCCAGCAGCGCCGGGACAGGGAATTCACCCCTCCACTTT; CDR3: CASSAGTGNSPLHF
V: TRBV18; J: TRBJ1-2; D: TRBD1; size: -; DNA: TGTGCCAGCTCACCAAGCGCAGGGGGCAACTATGGCTACACCTTC; CDR3: CASSPSAGGNYGYTF
V: TRBV11-2; J: TRBJ2-5; D: TRBD2; size: -; DNA: TGTGCCAGCAGCCGGGGGGGAGGGGAGACCCAGTACTTC; CDR3: CASSRGGGETQYF
V: TRBV7-2; J: TRBJ2-1; D: TRBD2; size: -; DNA: TGTGCCAGCAGCTTAACTAGCGGGGGGTCTAATGAGCAGTTCTTC; CDR3: CASSLTSGGSNEQFF
V: TRBV5-6; J: TRBJ1-1; D: -; size: -; DNA: TGTGCCAGCAGCTTGTCCGGGACACCGAACACTGAAGCTTTCTTT; CDR3: CASSLSGTPNTEAFF
V: TRBV24-1; J: TRBJ2-4; D: TRBD2; size: -; DNA: TGTGCCACCAGTGACCCGACTAGCGGTAACATTCAGTACTTC; CDR3: CATSDPTSGNIQYF
V: TRBV27; J: TRBJ2-2; D: TRBD1; size: -; DNA: TGTGCCAGCAGTTTATCATATTCGGGACAGCTGGGGCTGTTTTTT; CDR3: CASSLSYSGQLGLFF
V: TRBV14; J: TRBJ1-6; D: -; size: -; DNA: TGTGCCAGCAGCCAAGACCGGCCAGGGCTATATAATTCACCCCTCCACTTT; CDR3: CASSQDRPGLYNSPLHF
V: TRBV27; J: TRBJ1-2; D: -; size: -; DNA: TGTGCCAGCAGTTCACAATCCTTCGCCGGCTACACCTTC; CDR3: CASSSQSFAGYTF
V: TRBV6-5; J: TRBJ2-7; D: TRBD1; size: -; DNA: TGTGCCAGCAGTTACGGCAACAGGGGCGGCTCCTACGAGCAGTACTTC; CDR3: CASSYGNRGGSYEQYF
V: TRBV7-8; J: TRBJ1-1; D: TRBD1; size: once; DNA: TGTGCCAGCAGCTTCCTCCCCCCCACGACAGGGATGAGGGACACTGAAGCTTTCTTT; CDR3: CASSFLPPTTGMRDTEAFF
V: TRBV19; J: TRBJ1-3; D: -; size: -; DNA: TGTGCCAGTAGCCGTAGTATCTCTGGAAACACCATATATTTT; CDR3: CASSRSISGNTIYF
V: TRBV5-8; J: TRBJ2-2; D: -; size: -; DNA: TGTGCCAGCAGAACAGGGATAAAGTACACCGGGGAGCTGTTTTTT; CDR3: CASRTGIKYTGELFF
V: TRBV11-2; J: TRBJ2-7; D: -; size: -; DNA: TGTGCCAGCAGCCTCCACTTTGAGCAGTACTTC; CDR3: CASSLHFEQYF
V: TRBV11-3; J: TRBJ2-3; D: TRBD2; size: -; DNA: TGTGCCAGCAGCTTAGACGGGACTAGCGGGAGTCGTACGCAGTATTTT; CDR3: CASSLDGTSGSRTQYF
V: TRBV6-5; J: TRBJ2-7; D: -; size: -; DNA: TGTGCCAGCAGTTACGATCGGGGGAGCGAGCAGTACTTC; CDR3: CASSYDRGSEQYF
V: TRBV11-2; J: TRBJ1-1; D: -; size: -; DNA: TGTGCCAGCAGCTTAGATTCTGTAGACACTGAAGCTTTCTTT; CDR3: CASSLDSVDTEAFF
V: TRBV27; J: TRBJ2-1; D: TRBD2; size: -; DNA: TGTGCCAGCAGTCCCTCGCTAGCGGGGGCTAACAATGAGCAGTTCTTC; CDR3: CASSPSLAGANNEQFF
V: TRBV10-3; J: TRBJ2-1; D: TRBD2; size: -; DNA: TGTGCCATCAGTGTGCTAGCGGGAGGCGATTTAAGCTCCTACAATGAGCAGTTCTTC; CDR3: CAISVLAGGDLSSYNEQFF
V: TRBV29-1; J: TRBJ1-2; D: TRBD1; size: -; DNA: TGCAGCGTTGGGACAGGGGGCTATGGCTACACCTTC; CDR3: CSVGTGGYGYTF
V: TRBV7-9; J: TRBJ2-7; D: -; size: -; DNA: TGTGCCAGCAGCTCCGGACTCAGCCCCTACGAGCAGTACTTC; CDR3: CASSSGLSPYEQYF
V: TRBV7-9; J: TRBJ1-4; D: TRBD1; size: -; DNA: TGTGCCAGCAGCTCCCGGACAGGGATGGATGAAAAACTGTTTTTT; CDR3: CASSSRTGMDEKLFF
V: TRBV6-5; J: TRBJ2-7; D: -; size: -; DNA: TGTGCCAGCAGCCAAAGCCGGGTCCAGCAGTACTTC; CDR3: CASSQSRVQQYF
V: TRBV9; J: TRBJ1-2; D: -; size: few; DNA: TGTGCCAGCAGCGCCGGACTGGAGCACTATGGCTACACCTTC; CDR3: CASSAGLEHYGYTF
V: TRBV27; J: TRBJ1-1; D: TRBD1; size: many; DNA: TGTGCCAGCAGCCCACCGGGACAGGGATTTGAAGCTTTCTTT; CDR3: CASSPPGQGFEAFF
V: TRBV28; J: TRBJ2-7; D: TRBD1; size: -; DNA: TGTGCCAGCAGGGCGGACAGGTTCTACGAGCAGTACTTC; CDR3: CASRADRFYEQYF
V: TRBV19; J: TRBJ2-1; D: TRBD2; size: medium-sized; DNA: TGTGCCAGTAGCATTGGGACTAGCGGGGGGGCCGGCAACGAGCAGTTCTTC; CDR3: CASSIGTSGGAGNEQFF
V: TRBV24-1; J: TRBJ2-5; D: TRBD2; size: -; DNA: TGTGCCACCAGTGACCCCAAGAGCGGGAGGGGAGGAGAGACCCAGTACTTC; CDR3: CATSDPKSGRGGETQYF
V: TRBV5-1; J: TRBJ2-1; D: TRBD2; size: -; DNA: TGCGCCAGCAGCTCACTAGCGGGGGGTTACAATGAGCAGTTCTTC; CDR3: CASSSLAGGYNEQFF
V: TRBV5-6; J: TRBJ1-2; D: -; size: -; DNA: TGTGCCAGCAGCCGACTCTTATTTACGGGAGATGGCTACACCTTC; CDR3: CASSRLLFTGDGYTF
V: TRBV19; J: TRBJ1-1; D: TRBD1; size: -; DNA: TGTGCCAGTAGTAGTCCCGGGACAGGGGGGACTGAAGCTTTCTTT; CDR3: CASSSPGTGGTEAFF
V: TRBV11-2; J: TRBJ2-7; D: -; size: -; DNA: TGTGCCAGCAGCTTCGGGCAGGGGGGCTACGAGCAGTACTTC; CDR3: CASSFGQGGYEQYF
V: TRBV7-9; J: TRBJ1-2; D: TRBD1; size: -; DNA: TGTGCCAGCAGCACGACAGGGCGCGGCTACACCTTC; CDR3: CASSTTGRGYTF
V: TRBV24-1; J: TRBJ2-3; D: TRBD2; size: -; DNA: TGTGCCACCAGTCGGTCGGGACTAGCGGGAGACGCAGATACGCAGTATTTT; CDR3: CATSRSGLAGDADTQYF